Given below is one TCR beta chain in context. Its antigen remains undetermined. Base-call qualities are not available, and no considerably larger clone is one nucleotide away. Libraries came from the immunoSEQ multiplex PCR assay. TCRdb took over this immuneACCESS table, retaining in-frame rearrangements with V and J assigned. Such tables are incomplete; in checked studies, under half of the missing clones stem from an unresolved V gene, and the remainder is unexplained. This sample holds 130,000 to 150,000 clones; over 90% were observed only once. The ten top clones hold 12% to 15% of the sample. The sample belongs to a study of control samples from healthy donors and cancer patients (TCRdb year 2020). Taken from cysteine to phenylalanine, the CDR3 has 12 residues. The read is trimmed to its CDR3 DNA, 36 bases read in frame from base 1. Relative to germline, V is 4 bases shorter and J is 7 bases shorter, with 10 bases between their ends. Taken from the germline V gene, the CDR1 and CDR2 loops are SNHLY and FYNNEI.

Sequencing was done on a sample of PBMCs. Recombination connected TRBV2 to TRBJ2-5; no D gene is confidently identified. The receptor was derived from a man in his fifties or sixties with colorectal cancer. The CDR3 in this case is CASSGTPGTQYF. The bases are TGTGCCAGCAGTGGGACCCCCGGGACCCAGTACTTC. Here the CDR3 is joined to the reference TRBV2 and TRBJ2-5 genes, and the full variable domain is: EPEVTQTPSHQVTQMGQEVILRCVPISNHLYFYWYRQILGQKVEFLVSFYNNEISEKSEIFDDQFSVERPDGSNFTLKIRSTKLEDSAMYFCASSGTPGTQYFGPGTRLLVL.